The 6 T cell receptor beta chains given below trace back to one sample, sequenced in a study of T cells expressing NK-cell markers. TCRdb re-called the 5' RACE reads, yielding one record per CDR3 amino acid sequence without DNA. The sample table includes more than 400,000 distinct CDR3 sequences. The sample taken for sequencing was blood T cells: a sorted CD56 or NKG2C T cell subset, CD4+ or CD8+ T cells, or bulk PBMC T cells (not recorded which). The receptor source for this set is a woman aged 18-70 years in good health.

This chain joins TRBV7-2 and TRBJ1-2. The CDR3 runs to 15 residues. Germline CDR1 and CDR2: SGHTA and FQGNSA. CDR3 protein: CASSLDPVSTYGYTF.

CDR3: CASSGRGNSPLHF. The chain links TRBV5-6 to TRBJ1-6; TCRdb's assignment of TRBD1 cannot be checked, as there is no DNA. The germline gives CDR1 SGHDT, CDR2 YYEEEE. The CDR3 is made up of 13 amino acids.

The chain uses TRBV7-9 and TRBJ1-6; the D call of TRBD1 rests on TCRdb alone, since no DNA is present to check it. This CDR3 is built from 15 residues. Looked up from germline, CDR1 is SEHNR and CDR2 is FQNEAQ (reference sequence). The CDR3 loop reads CASSKRGTGDSPLHF.

The rearrangement links TRBV9 to TRBJ1-2. CDR1 SGDLS and CDR2 YYNGEE come from the germline V gene. The CDR3 covers 15 residues. CDR3 in amino acids: CASSGGVSTHYGYTF.

This chain links TRBV27 with TRBJ2-7. The CDR3 is 13 amino acids. Germline V lookup: CDR1 MNHEY, CDR2 SMNVEV (reference sequence). CDR3 sequence: CASSLSFPYEQYF.

The V and J genes are TRBV20-1 and TRBJ1-1. Germline V CDR1 and CDR2: DFQATT, SNEGSKA (reference sequence). The CDR3 is 12 residues long. CDR3 amino acids: CSARGTNTEAFF.